These T cell receptor beta chains were read from a single sample in a study of memory CD4+ T cells and cytomegalovirus serostatus. Here immunoSEQ multiplex PCR was the method, and the copy in TCRdb shows in-frame clones only, minus some. The sample records 40,000 to 55,000 clones, roughly 80% being singletons. The material sequenced was memory CD4+ T cells from blood. The receptors were gathered from an adult in good health and CMV-seropositive. Both conserved end residues are part of each CDR3. Each record gives: D gene, clone size, V gene, J gene, CDR3 length, CDR3 DNA, CDR3 protein. D genes are given only for firm matches. Size values are once, few and many counts, or a class for expanded clones, and some rows have none.

-	once	TRBV15	TRBJ2-2	18	TGTGCCACCAGCAGAGACCTCCTCGGACAGGGAGGGGCCGGGGAGCTGTTTTTT	CATSRDLLGQGGAGELFF
TRBD1	-	TRBV11-2	TRBJ1-2	16	TGTGCCAGCAGCTTAGTGGGGCGGGGACAGGGGACTGGCTACACCTTC	CASSLVGRGQGTGYTF
-	-	TRBV10-3	TRBJ2-1	16	TGTGCCATCAGTCCCTGGAAAACCCCACCTCAAAATGAGCAGTTCTTC	CAISPWKTPPQNEQFF
-	-	TRBV2	TRBJ2-5	14	TGTGCCAGCAGGCCGACCGGGGCGGAGGAGACCCAGTACTTC	CASRPTGAEETQYF
-	once	TRBV7-9	TRBJ1-4	16	TGTGCCAGCAGCTTAGGCCTGACAGGCCTTAATGAAAAACTGTTTTTT	CASSLGLTGLNEKLFF
-	-	TRBV7-9	TRBJ2-6	14	TGTGCCAGCAGCCCTAAAGGGGGGGCCAACGTCCTGACTTTC	CASSPKGGANVLTF
-	-	TRBV5-1	TRBJ2-1	14	TGCGCCAGTCTTCCGGGACTCTCCTACAATGAGCAGTTCTTC	CASLPGLSYNEQFF
-	-	TRBV7-2	TRBJ2-3	12	TGTGCCAGCAGAAGGAGCACAGATACGCAGTATTTT	CASRRSTDTQYF
TRBD1	-	TRBV19	TRBJ2-5	14	TGTGCCAGTCAACGGACAGGGCTCACAGAGACCCAGTACTTC	CASQRTGLTETQYF
TRBD1	-	TRBV7-9	TRBJ1-2	16	TGTGCCAGCAGCTCACAAGGACAGGGTTTCAACTATGGCTACACCTTC	CASSSQGQGFNYGYTF
TRBD1	-	TRBV14	TRBJ2-7	13	TGTGCCAGCAGCCAAGTATCCAGGGGGCTTTGGAACTTC	CASSQVSRGLWNF
-	-	TRBV4-1	TRBJ1-4	13	TGCGCCAGCAGCCAACCTAGAGGCGGGTTGCTGTTTTTT	CASSQPRGGLLFF
-	medium-sized	TRBV6-1	TRBJ1-3	13	TGTGCCAGCAGTGGAGTATTTGGAAACACCATATATTTT	CASSGVFGNTIYF
-	-	TRBV28	TRBJ2-6	15	TGTGCCAGCAGTTTTGGGGGCTCTGGGGCCAACGTCCTGACTTTC	CASSFGGSGANVLTF
-	-	TRBV18	TRBJ1-2	13	TGTGCCAGCTCACCGTCGCAGGGATATGGCTACACCTTC	CASSPSQGYGYTF
-	-	TRBV5-1	TRBJ2-7	16	TGCGCCAGCAGCTTGGTTTCGGGAATACAATCCTACGAGCAGTACTTC	CASSLVSGIQSYEQYF
-	-	TRBV6-1	TRBJ1-5	15	TGTGCCAGCAGGGACGGCCCAGAACGCAATCAGCCCCAGCATTTT	CASRDGPERNQPQHF
-	-	TRBV6-1	TRBJ2-1	12	TGTGCCAGCAGTGAATTGGGGGATAGACAGTTCTTC	CASSELGDRQFF
-	-	TRBV5-1	TRBJ1-4	16	TGCGCCAGCAGCATGTACCGGGGTACAACTAATGAAAAACTGTTTTTT	CASSMYRGTTNEKLFF
TRBD1	few	TRBV27	TRBJ1-5	14	TGTGCCAGCAGTTCCGGGACAGACAATCAGCCCCAGCATTTT	CASSSGTDNQPQHF
-	-	TRBV10-2	TRBJ1-1	14	TGCGCCAGCAGCCAGACATTAGAGAACACTGAAGCTTTCTTT	CASSQTLENTEAFF
-	-	TRBV7-2	TRBJ2-7	15	TGTGCCAGCAGCTTAGGGGCCAGGGCCGCCTACGAGCAGTACTTC	CASSLGARAAYEQYF
-	-	TRBV19	TRBJ1-2	12	TGTGCCAGGGCGGGACTTGCCTATGGCTACACCTTC	CARAGLAYGYTF
-	-	TRBV29-1	TRBJ1-1	14	TGCAGCGTTTGTAGGGCTCAGGTGAACACTGAAGCTTTCTTT	CSVCRAQVNTEAFF
-	-	TRBV7-2	TRBJ2-7	13	TGTGCCAGCAGCTTAACGGATTCCTACGAGCAGTACTTC	CASSLTDSYEQYF
-	-	TRBV7-2	TRBJ1-6	15	TGTGCCAGCAGCTTATCGGCGAACCGAGAGTCACCCCTCCACTTT	CASSLSANRESPLHF
-	-	TRBV7-6	TRBJ2-7	12	TGTGCCAGCAGTCGGGACTTCGGGGAGCAGTACTTC	CASSRDFGEQYF
TRBD2	-	TRBV6-5	TRBJ2-5	14	TGTGCCAGCGACCGAAGACTAGCGGGCGAGACCCAGTACTTC	CASDRRLAGETQYF
-	-	TRBV2	TRBJ1-3	16	TGTGCCAGCAGTGAGGGGGGGCAACTCTCTGGAAACACCATATATTTT	CASSEGGQLSGNTIYF
TRBD2	-	TRBV5-1	TRBJ2-3	14	TGCGCCAGCAGCTTGAGCGGGGGGACAGATACGCAGTATTTT	CASSLSGGTDTQYF
-	few	TRBV11-2	TRBJ2-7	15	TGTGCCAGCAGCTTAACCCCGGGCGGGTCCTACGAGCAGTACTTC	CASSLTPGGSYEQYF
-	-	TRBV6-5	TRBJ2-1	13	TGTGCCAGCAGTTATTCCAGGGCCTACGAGCAGTTCTTC	CASSYSRAYEQFF
-	few	TRBV4-3	TRBJ1-4	17	TGCGCCAGCAGCCAAGATGGTGTCGAGTTTACTAATGAAAAACTGTTTTTT	CASSQDGVEFTNEKLFF
-	-	TRBV27	TRBJ2-3	15	TGTGCCAGCAGGGCCCAGGGCAGGGTGACAGATACGCAGTATTTT	CASRAQGRVTDTQYF
-	few	TRBV27	TRBJ1-2	13	TGTGCCAGCCGCCCCGCAGGTAGCTATGGCTACACCTTC	CASRPAGSYGYTF
-	few	TRBV5-1	TRBJ2-2	16	TGCGCCAGCAGCTTATCACTGACAGGAAACACCGGGGAGCTGTTTTTT	CASSLSLTGNTGELFF
-	-	TRBV11-3	TRBJ1-1	13	TGTGCCAGCAGCAACCCCCTCGGAGATGAAGCTTTCTTT	CASSNPLGDEAFF
-	-	TRBV7-9	TRBJ2-7	14	TGTGCCAGCACCACAGGCGGGGTCTCCTACGAGCAGTACTTC	CASTTGGVSYEQYF
-	-	TRBV28	TRBJ2-1	15	TGTGCCAGCAGTTTAGGGAGAGATCTTTACAATGAGCAGTTCTTC	CASSLGRDLYNEQFF
-	-	TRBV7-9	TRBJ2-7	15	TGTGCCAGCAGCTTAGCGCGGAGCGCCGAGAACGAGCAGTACTTC	CASSLARSAENEQYF
-	few	TRBV11-2	TRBJ1-5	13	TGTGCCAGCAGCTTAGGGGTCGGTCAGCCCCAGCATTTT	CASSLGVGQPQHF
-	-	TRBV2	TRBJ1-2	14	TGTGCCAGCAGTGCCGGGGCACGGGACTATGGCTACACCTTC	CASSAGARDYGYTF
-	-	TRBV7-2	TRBJ1-2	15	TGTGCCAGCAGCTTTAATGGGGCGCCCAACTATGGCTACACCTTC	CASSFNGAPNYGYTF
-	-	TRBV4-3	TRBJ2-2	16	TGCGCCAGCAGCCAAGATCCGCTGGGGGACACCGGGGAGCTGTTTTTT	CASSQDPLGDTGELFF
-	once	TRBV5-4	TRBJ2-2	14	TGTGCCAGCAGCTTGAGGACTAACACCGGGGAGCTGTTTTTT	CASSLRTNTGELFF
-	-	TRBV6-1	TRBJ1-1	13	TGTGCCAGCAAATTGTTCGGGGGCACTGAAGCTTTCTTT	CASKLFGGTEAFF
TRBD2	-	TRBV19	TRBJ2-1	13	TGTGCCACTCAGCGGGGGGGTCGGAATGAGCAGTTCTTC	CATQRGGRNEQFF
-	-	TRBV2	TRBJ2-2	14	TGTGCCAGCAGGACCCCACGCGGCACCGGGGAGCTGTTTTTT	CASRTPRGTGELFF
TRBD1	-	TRBV7-8	TRBJ1-6	15	TGTGCCAGCAGTAATGAACAGGGGGCTGGATCACCCCTCCACTTT	CASSNEQGAGSPLHF
TRBD2	-	TRBV6-5	TRBJ2-3	16	TGTGCCAGCAGTTACTCGAGGGCGGGGGGCCAGGATACGCAGTATTTT	CASSYSRAGGQDTQYF
-	few	TRBV5-5	TRBJ2-7	13	TGTGCCAGCAGCCCCCCCGGCGGGGTCGAGCAGTACTTC	CASSPPGGVEQYF
TRBD2	-	TRBV4-3	TRBJ2-5	17	TGCGCCAGCAGCCAAGATCGGGATAGCGGGGTGGGAGAGACCCAGTACTTC	CASSQDRDSGVGETQYF